This T cell receptor beta chain was retrieved from a study of blood T cell repertoires in COVID-19. Study in general: Acute and convalescent COVID-19 samples came from the United States, Italy and Spain.

The CDR3 covers 15 residues. Looked up from germline, CDR1 is MDHEN and CDR2 is SYDVKM. V trimming: 5 bases; J trimming: 4 bases; junction bases outside the gene matches: 7. In the original workflow: Reference gene primer amplification gave estimated nucleated cell counts. The table came from immunoSEQ multiplex PCR; TCRdb's copy has only in-frame clones and leaves some out. That table supplies the V and J calls and clone size; D and trimming were determined from the DNA. Among roughly 260,000 clones listed, about 90% were seen once. Sequences were obtained from peripheral blood. The chain couples TRBV28 to TRBJ1-2; 10 nucleotides match TRBD1. This sequence was found in a woman aged 50 to 60 with acute or convalescent COVID-19. The CDR3, as DNA: TGTGCCAGCAGTCAGGGACAGGGGATTGCCTATGGCTACACCTTC. The encoded protein is CASSQGQGIAYGYTF.